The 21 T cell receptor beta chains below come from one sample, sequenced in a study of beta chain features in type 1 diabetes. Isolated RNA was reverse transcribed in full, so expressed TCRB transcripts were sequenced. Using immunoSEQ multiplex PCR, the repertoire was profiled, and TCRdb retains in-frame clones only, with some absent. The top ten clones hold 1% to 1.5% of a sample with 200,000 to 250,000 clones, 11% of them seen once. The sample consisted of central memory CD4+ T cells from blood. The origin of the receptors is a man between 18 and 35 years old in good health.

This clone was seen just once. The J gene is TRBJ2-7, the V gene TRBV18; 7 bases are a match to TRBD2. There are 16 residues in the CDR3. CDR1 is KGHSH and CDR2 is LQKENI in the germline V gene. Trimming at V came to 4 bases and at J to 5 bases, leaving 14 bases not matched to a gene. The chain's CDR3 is CASSHSPTSSGHEQYF. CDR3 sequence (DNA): TGTGCCAGCTCACACTCACCGACTAGCAGCGGGCACGAGCAGTACTTC.

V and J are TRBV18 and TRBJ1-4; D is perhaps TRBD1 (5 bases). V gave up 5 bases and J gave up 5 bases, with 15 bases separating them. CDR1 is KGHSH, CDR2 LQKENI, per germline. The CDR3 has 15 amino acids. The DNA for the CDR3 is TGTGCCAGCTCAGATCCGGGACGGGTGAATGAAAAACTGTTTTTT. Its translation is CASSDPGRVNEKLFF.

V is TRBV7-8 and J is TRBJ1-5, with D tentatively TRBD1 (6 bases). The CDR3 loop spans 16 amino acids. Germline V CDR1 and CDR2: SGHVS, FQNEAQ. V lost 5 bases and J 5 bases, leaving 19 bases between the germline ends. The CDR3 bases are TGTGCCAGCAGCCGCTATTGGGAGGGGGTGGATCAGCCCCAGCATTTT. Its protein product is CASSRYWEGVDQPQHF.

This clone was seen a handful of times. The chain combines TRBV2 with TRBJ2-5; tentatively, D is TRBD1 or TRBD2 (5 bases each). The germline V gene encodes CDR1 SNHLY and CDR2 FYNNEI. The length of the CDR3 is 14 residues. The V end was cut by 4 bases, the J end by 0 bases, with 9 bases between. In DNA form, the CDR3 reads TGTGCCAGCAGTGGGGGGACGTACCAAGAGACCCAGTACTTC. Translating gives CASSGGTYQETQYF. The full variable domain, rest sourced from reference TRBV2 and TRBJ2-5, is EPEVTQTPSHQVTQMGQEVILRCVPISNHLYFYWYRQILGQKVEFLVSFYNNEISEKSEIFDDQFSVERPDGSNFTLKIRSTKLEDSAMYFCASSGGTYQETQYFGPGTRLLVL.

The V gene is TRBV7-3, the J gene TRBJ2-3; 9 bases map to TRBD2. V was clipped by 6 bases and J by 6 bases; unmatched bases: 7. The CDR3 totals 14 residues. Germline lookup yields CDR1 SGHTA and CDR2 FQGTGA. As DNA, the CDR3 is TGTGCCAGCAGTTTAGCGGGAGTGACCGATACGCAGTATTTT. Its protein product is CASSLAGVTDTQYF.

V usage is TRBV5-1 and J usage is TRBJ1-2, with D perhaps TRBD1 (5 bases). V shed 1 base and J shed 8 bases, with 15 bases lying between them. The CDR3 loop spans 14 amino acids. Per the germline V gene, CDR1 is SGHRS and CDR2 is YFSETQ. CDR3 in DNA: TGCGCCAGCAGCTTGTCCCCGACAGTGGACGGCTACACCTTC. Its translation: CASSLSPTVDGYTF.

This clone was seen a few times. CDR3 in amino acids: CASSLHLGTGSYEQYF. As DNA, the CDR3 is TGTGCCAGCAGCTTGCATCTCGGGACAGGTTCCTACGAGCAGTACTTC. The gene calls are TRBV5-4 and TRBJ2-7; TRBD1 agrees at 8 bases. The CDR3 has 16 amino acids. Germline-derived CDR1 and CDR2 are SGHNT and YYREEE (reference sequence). Trimming cost V 1 base and J 1 base; bases outside gene matches: 7.

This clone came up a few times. In DNA, the CDR3 is TGTGCCAGTAGTATAGGCCGTTTTCGGGGGTCCTACAATGAGCAGTTCTTC. Protein sequence: CASSIGRFRGSYNEQFF. The chain links TRBV19 to TRBJ2-1; possibly TRBD2 for D (6 bases). V gave up 1 base and J gave up 1 base, with 14 bases separating them. CDR1 and CDR2 (germline): LNHDA, SQIVND (reference sequence). The CDR3 loop spans 17 amino acids.

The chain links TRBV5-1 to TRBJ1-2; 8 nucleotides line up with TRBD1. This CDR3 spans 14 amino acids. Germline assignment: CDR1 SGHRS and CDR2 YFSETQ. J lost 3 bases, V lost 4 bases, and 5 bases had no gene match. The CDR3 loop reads CASSQGQEDYGYTF. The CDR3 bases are TGCGCCAGCAGCCAGGGACAGGAGGACTATGGCTACACCTTC.

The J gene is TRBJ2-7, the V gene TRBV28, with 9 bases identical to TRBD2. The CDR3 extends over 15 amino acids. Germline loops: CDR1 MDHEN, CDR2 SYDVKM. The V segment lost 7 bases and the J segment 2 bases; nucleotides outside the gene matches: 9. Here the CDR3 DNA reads TGTGCCAGCATGGCTAGCGGGACTGTCACCTACGAGCAGTACTTC. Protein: CASMASGTVTYEQYF.

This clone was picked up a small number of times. The CDR3: CATWEEKLFF. The CDR3 region has the DNA TGTGCCACCTGGGAAGAAAAACTGTTTTTT. The chain has TRBV28 and TRBJ1-4; the D is unclear. Germline V gene sequence: CDR1 MDHEN, CDR2 SYDVKM. The V end lost 10 bases, the J end lost 8 bases, and 8 bases lay between the germline ends. This CDR3 region has 10 residues.

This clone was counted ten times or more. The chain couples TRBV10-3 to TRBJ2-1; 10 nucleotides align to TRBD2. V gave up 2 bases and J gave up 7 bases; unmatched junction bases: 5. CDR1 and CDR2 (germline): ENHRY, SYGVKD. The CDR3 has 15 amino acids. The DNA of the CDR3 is TGTGCCATCAGTGAGACTAGCGGGAACCGGAATGAGCAGTTCTTC. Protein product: CAISETSGNRNEQFF.

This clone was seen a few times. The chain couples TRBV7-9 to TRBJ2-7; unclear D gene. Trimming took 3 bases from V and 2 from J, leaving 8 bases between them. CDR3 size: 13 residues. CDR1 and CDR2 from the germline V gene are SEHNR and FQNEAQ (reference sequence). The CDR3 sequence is CASSFRETYEQYF. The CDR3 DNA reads TGTGCCAGCAGCTTTAGGGAAACCTACGAGCAGTACTTC.

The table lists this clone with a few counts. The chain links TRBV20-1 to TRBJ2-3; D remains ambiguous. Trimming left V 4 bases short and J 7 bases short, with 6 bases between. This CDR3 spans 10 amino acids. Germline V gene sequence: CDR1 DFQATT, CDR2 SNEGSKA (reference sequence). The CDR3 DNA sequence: TGCAGTGCTAACGTCTATACGCAGTATTTT. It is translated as CSANVYTQYF.

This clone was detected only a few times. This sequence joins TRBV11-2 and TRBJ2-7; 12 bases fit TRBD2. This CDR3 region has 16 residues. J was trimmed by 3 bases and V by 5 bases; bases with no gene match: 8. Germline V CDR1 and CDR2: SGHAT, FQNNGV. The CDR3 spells CASSPLGTSGLYEQYF. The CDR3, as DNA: TGTGCCAGCAGCCCCCTTGGGACTAGCGGGCTCTACGAGCAGTACTTC.

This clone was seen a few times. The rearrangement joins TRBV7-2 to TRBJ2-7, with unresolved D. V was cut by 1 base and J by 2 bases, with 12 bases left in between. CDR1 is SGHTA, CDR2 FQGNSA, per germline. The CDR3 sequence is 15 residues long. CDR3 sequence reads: CASSLEWQLAYEQYF. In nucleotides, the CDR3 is TGTGCCAGCAGCTTAGAGTGGCAGTTGGCCTACGAGCAGTACTTC. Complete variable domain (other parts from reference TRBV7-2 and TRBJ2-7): GAGVSQSPSNKVTEKGKDVELRCDPISGHTALYWYRQSLGQGLEFLIYFQGNSAPDKSGLPSDRFSAERTGGSVSTLTIQRTQQEDSAVYLCASSLEWQLAYEQYFGPGTRLTVT.

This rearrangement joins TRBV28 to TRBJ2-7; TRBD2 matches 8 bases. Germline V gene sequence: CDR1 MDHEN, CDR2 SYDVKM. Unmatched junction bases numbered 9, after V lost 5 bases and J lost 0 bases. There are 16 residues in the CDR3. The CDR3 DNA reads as TGTGCCAGCAGTCCCGCGACTAGCGCGAGCTCCTACGAGCAGTACTTC. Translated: CASSPATSASSYEQYF.

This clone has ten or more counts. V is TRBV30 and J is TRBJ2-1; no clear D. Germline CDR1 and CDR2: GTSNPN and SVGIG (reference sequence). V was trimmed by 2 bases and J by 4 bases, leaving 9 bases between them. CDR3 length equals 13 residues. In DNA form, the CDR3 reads TGTGCCTGGAGTCGGCAGGCGTACAATGAGCAGTTCTTC. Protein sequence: CAWSRQAYNEQFF.

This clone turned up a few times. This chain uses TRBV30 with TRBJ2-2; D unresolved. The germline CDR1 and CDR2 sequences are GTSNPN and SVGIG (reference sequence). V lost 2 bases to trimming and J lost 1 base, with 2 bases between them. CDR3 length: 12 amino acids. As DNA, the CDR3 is TGTGCCTGGAGTTTGAACACCGGGGAGCTGTTTTTT. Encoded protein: CAWSLNTGELFF.

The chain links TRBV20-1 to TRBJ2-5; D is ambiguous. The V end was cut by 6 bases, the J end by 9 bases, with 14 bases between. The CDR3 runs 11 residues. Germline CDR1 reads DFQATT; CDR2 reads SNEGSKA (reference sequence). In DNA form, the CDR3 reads TGCAGTGCCGACTCAAACCGGGCCCAGTACTTC. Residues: CSADSNRAQYF.

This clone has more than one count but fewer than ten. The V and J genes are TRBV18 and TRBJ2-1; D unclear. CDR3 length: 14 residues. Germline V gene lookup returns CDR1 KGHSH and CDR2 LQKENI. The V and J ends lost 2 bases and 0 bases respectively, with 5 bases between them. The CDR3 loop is CASSPTRSYNEQFF. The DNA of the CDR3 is TGTGCCAGCTCACCAACCCGCTCCTACAATGAGCAGTTCTTC.